A single sample gave rise to the 27 T cell receptor beta chains below, sequenced in a study of neurological immune-mediated disorders. Each CDR3 protein gets one entry after TCRdb re-called the 5' RACE reads with MiXCR. The table includes approximately 60,000 distinct CDR3 sequences, around 3.6% detected once. The sample comprised PBMCs. The origin of the receptors is a young woman with multiple sclerosis.

This clonotype has ten or more counts. The rearrangement links TRBV7-3 to TRBJ2-1; TRBD1 matches at 8 bases. The CDR3 is 15 amino acids. The V gene's germline CDR1 is SGHTA and CDR2 FQGTGA. Trimming took 5 bases from V and 1 from J; bases not matched to a gene: 4. The CDR3, as DNA: TGTGCCAGCAGCCCCGACAGGGGTTCCTACAATGAGCAGTTCTTC. Protein product: CASSPDRGSYNEQFF.

This clonotype was observed at least ten times. CDR3 bases: TGCGCCAGCAGCTTTAAAGATACGCAGTATTTT. Its translation: CASSFKDTQYF. This rearrangement joins TRBV5-1 to TRBJ2-3, with no clear D. Germline V gene sequence: CDR1 SGHRS, CDR2 YFSETQ. The V and J ends lost 2 bases and 5 bases respectively, with 3 bases between them. This CDR3 has 11 residues.

This clonotype was seen many times. The rearrangement uses TRBV5-6 and TRBJ2-5; TRBD2 aligns across 11 bases. There are 16 residues in the CDR3. Trimming at V came to 3 bases and at J to 3 bases, leaving 7 bases not matched to a gene. Germline CDR1 SGHDT, CDR2 YYEEEE. In DNA, the CDR3 is TGTGCCAGCAGCTGGGGACTAGCGGAGAGGAAAGAGACCCAGTACTTC. Its protein is CASSWGLAERKETQYF.

This clonotype was detected only a few times. The junction and the germline gene differ at one end; a read error may be behind it. This sequence joins TRBV12-3 or TRBV12-4 and TRBJ1-5; possibly TRBD1 for D (6 bases). The CDR3 consists of 18 residues. CDR3 protein: CASSWGATILNSNQPQNF. The CDR3, as DNA: TGTGCCAGCAGTTGGGGGGCGACGATCCTAAATAGCAATCAGCCCCAGAATTTT.

This clonotype has at least ten counts. The rearrangement joins TRBV5-1 to TRBJ1-2, with a possible D match to TRBD1 (5 bases). CDR3 size: 15 residues. V lost 0 bases to trimming and J lost 1 base, with 10 bases between them. Looked up from germline, CDR1 is SGHRS and CDR2 is YFSETQ. CDR3 sequence: CASSLVPGGNYGYTF. CDR3 bases: TGCGCCAGCAGCTTGGTTCCGGGGGGTAACTATGGCTACACCTTC.

The sample holds many counts of this clonotype. V and J are TRBV21-1 and TRBJ2-2; the table gives TRBD2 as D, unverified against the DNA. TRBV21-1 is flagged as a pseudogene. The CDR3 is 14 residues long. The CDR3: CASSKTGLPGELFF. CDR3 sequence (DNA): TGTGCCAGCAGCAAAACGGGCCTCCCCGGGGAGCTGTTTTTT.

In this sample, this clonotype turned up many times. The J gene is TRBJ1-4, the V gene TRBV20-1, with D unresolved. The V gene lost 5 bases and the J gene lost 7 bases, with 8 bases spanning the gap. CDR3 length equals 11 residues. Germline CDR1 DFQATT, CDR2 SNEGSKA (reference sequence). In DNA form, the CDR3 reads TGCAGTGCTTATATCACTGAAAAACTGTTTTTT. As protein: CSAYITEKLFF.

This clonotype was observed many times. The chain is built from TRBV27 and TRBJ2-1, with 13 bases fitting TRBD2. Germline loops: CDR1 MNHEY, CDR2 SMNVEV (reference sequence). CDR3 size: 17 residues. J was trimmed by 8 bases and V by 6 bases; bases with no gene match: 13. The DNA of the CDR3 is TGTGCCAGCAGCCCCGGGACTAGCGGGACCCGAGGCCATGAGCAGTTCTTC. It codes for CASSPGTSGTRGHEQFF.

This clonotype has ten or more counts. The chain combines TRBV6-6 with TRBJ2-1, with TRBD2 matching over 13 bases. This CDR3 spans 15 amino acids. CDR1 and CDR2 from the germline V gene are MNHNY and SVGAGI (reference sequence). Trimming took 5 bases from V and 9 from J; bases not matched to a gene: 7. CDR3 region: CASSDTSGRVTEQFF. The CDR3 bases are TGTGCCAGCAGTGATACTAGCGGGAGGGTGACTGAGCAGTTCTTC.

This clonotype came up many times. The genes are TRBV9 and TRBJ1-1; weak D call: TRBD1 (6 bases). Trimming removed 4 bases at V and 4 bases at J, with 8 bases between. Per germline, CDR1 SGDLS and CDR2 YYNGEE. This CDR3 contains 12 residues. The CDR3 is CASSPGVTEAFF. The CDR3 region has the DNA TGTGCCAGCAGCCCAGGGGTCACTGAAGCTTTCTTT.

This clonotype was seen ten or more times. The chain couples TRBV5-4 to TRBJ1-1, with 8 bases identical to TRBD1. This CDR3 contains 16 residues. V dropped 4 bases and J dropped 0; count of bases not matched to a gene: 8. CDR1 is SGHNT and CDR2 is YYREEE in the germline V gene (reference sequence). The CDR3 is CASSPRQGLMNTEAFF. The CDR3 bases are TGTGCCAGCAGCCCACGACAGGGGCTCATGAACACTGAAGCTTTCTTT.

This clonotype was picked up many times. This chain uses TRBV5-1 with TRBJ2-7; 10 bases line up with TRBD2. V was pared by 0 bases and J by 3 bases, with 3 bases of the junction left unmatched. Germline CDR1 and CDR2: SGHRS and YFSETQ. CDR3 length: 15 amino acids. This chain's CDR3 is CASSLVASGGYEQYF. Written as DNA, the CDR3 is TGCGCCAGCAGCTTGGTGGCTAGCGGGGGCTACGAGCAGTACTTC.

This clonotype was recorded at least ten times. V is TRBV9 and J is TRBJ2-3; perhaps TRBD2 as D (6 bases). Germline V gene data show CDR1 as SGDLS and CDR2 as YYNGEE. Trimming removed 1 base from V and 2 bases from J, with 11 bases in between. The CDR3 length is 15 residues. The CDR3 bases are TGTGCCAGCAGCGTAACGGGAGTGGTCACAGATACGCAGTATTTT. Translated: CASSVTGVVTDTQYF.

In its sample, this clonotype was seen many times. The V gene is TRBV5-1, the J gene TRBJ1-2, with 7 positions matching TRBD1. The V gene's germline CDR1 is SGHRS and CDR2 YFSETQ. V trimming: 0 bases; J trimming: 4 bases; junction bases outside the gene matches: 3. This CDR3 has 14 residues. CDR3 in amino acids: CASSLGGTAYGYTF. The CDR3 DNA reads as TGCGCCAGCAGCTTGGGGGGGACAGCCTATGGCTACACCTTC.

This clonotype was seen repeatedly, ten times or more. The genes are TRBV20-1 and TRBJ2-5, with D tentatively TRBD1 or TRBD2 (5 bases each). Trimming took 6 bases from V and 7 from J, leaving 21 bases between them. Per the germline V gene, CDR1 is DFQATT and CDR2 is SNEGSKA (reference sequence). The CDR3 is 14 residues long. The chain's CDR3 is CSAPGTSVLGTQYF. The CDR3 region has the DNA TGCAGTGCGCCCGGGACGTCAGTTTTGGGGACCCAGTACTTC.

This clonotype was counted ten times or more. CDR3 DNA sequence: TGCAGTGCTCAAGCCCTTACAGGACGAGACTACGAGCAGTACTTC. Translated: CSAQALTGRDYEQYF. The rearrangement joins TRBV20-1 to TRBJ2-7, with a tentative D call TRBD1 (5 bases). CDR3 length equals 15 residues. Germline V gene sequence: CDR1 DFQATT, CDR2 SNEGSKA (reference sequence). Between the trimmed V and J ends, which lost 5 bases and 3 bases, there was a span of 20 bases.

This clonotype showed up many times. This rearrangement joins TRBV20-1 to TRBJ1-2; unclear D gene. V was trimmed by 0 bases and J by 4 bases, leaving 6 bases between them. Germline V lookup: CDR1 DFQATT, CDR2 SNEGSKA (reference sequence). The CDR3 consists of 12 residues. CDR3: CSARDSSYGYTF. CDR3 nucleotide sequence: TGCAGTGCTAGAGATAGCAGCTATGGCTACACCTTC.

This clonotype was counted many times. The CDR3 coding sequence is TGTGCCAGCAGCGCCTCCCGCGGCAAGCAAGAGACCCAGTACTTC. It codes for CASSASRGKQETQYF. J is TRBJ2-5 and V is TRBV9; D is ambiguous. The CDR3 spans 15 residues. CDR1 is SGDLS, CDR2 YYNGEE, per germline. The V gene lost 3 bases and the J gene lost 2 bases, with 14 bases spanning the gap. The full variable domain, completed using reference TRBV9 and TRBJ2-5, is DSGVTQTPKHLITATGQRVTLRCSPRSGDLSVYWYQQSLDQGLQFLIQYYNGEERAKGNILERFSAQQFPDLHSELNLSSLELGDSALYFCASSASRGKQETQYFGPGTRLLVL.

This clonotype occurred many times. V usage is TRBV5-1 and J usage is TRBJ1-3; D is undetermined. The CDR3 loop spans 17 amino acids. V was clipped by 0 bases and J by 0 bases, with 13 bases between them. In germline, CDR1 is SGHRS, CDR2 YFSETQ. The CDR3 reads CASSLVPAGYSGNTIYF. The CDR3 coding sequence is TGCGCCAGCAGCTTGGTTCCCGCAGGATACTCTGGAAACACCATATATTTT. Full variable domain (outside the CDR3, taken from reference TRBV5-1 and TRBJ1-3): KAGVTQTPRYLIKTRGQQVTLSCSPISGHRSVSWYQQTPGQGLQFLFEYFSETQRNKGNFPGRFSGRQFSNSRSEMNVSTLELGDSALYLCASSLVPAGYSGNTIYFGEGSWLTVV.

This clonotype was seen ten or more times. The chain uses TRBV7-9 and TRBJ1-1; 9 bases are shared with TRBD1. The V and J ends lost 5 bases and 8 bases, in that order; junction bases with no gene match: 12. CDR1 and CDR2 from the germline V gene are SEHNR and FQNEAQ (reference sequence). This CDR3 spans 15 amino acids. This CDR3 is CASSPGGQGFWEAFF. The CDR3 DNA sequence: TGTGCCAGCAGCCCGGGGGGACAGGGTTTCTGGGAAGCTTTCTTT.

This clonotype was counted at least ten times. At one end, the junction sequence differs from germline, possibly due to a read error. The chain carries TRBV3-1 and TRBJ1-6, with 9 bases fitting TRBD1. CDR1 LGHDT and CDR2 YNNKEL come from the germline V gene (reference sequence). The CDR3 runs to 15 residues. The CDR3 here is CASSHATGGGSPLNF. The DNA for the CDR3 is TGTGCCAGCAGCCATGCCACAGGGGGCGGTTCACCCCTCAACTTT.

This clonotype was recorded at least ten times. The chain combines TRBV6-6 with TRBJ1-5, with D tentatively TRBD1 (6 bases). V lost 2 bases, J lost 2 bases, and 13 bases lay in between. The CDR3 contains 16 residues. The germline V gene encodes CDR1 MNHNY and CDR2 SVGAGI (reference sequence). The CDR3 sequence: CASSYTRGGGNQPQHF. The CDR3 bases are TGTGCCAGCAGTTACACCAGGGGCGGGGGCAATCAGCCCCAGCATTTT.

There are many counts of this clonotype. V and J are TRBV3-1 and TRBJ1-1; D is uncertain. Germline V gives CDR1 LGHDT, CDR2 YNNKEL (reference sequence). Trimming stripped 4 bases from V and 3 bases from J, with 6 bases between. This CDR3 spans 12 amino acids. CDR3 sequence reads: CASSLRDTEAFF. CDR3 bases: TGTGCCAGCAGCCTAAGGGACACTGAAGCTTTCTTT.

This clonotype was seen ten or more times. The chain joins TRBV5-1 to TRBJ1-1; D ambiguous. The CDR3 sequence is 14 residues long. Germline lookup yields CDR1 SGHRS and CDR2 YFSETQ. V was clipped by 1 base and J by 3 bases, with 10 bases between them. As DNA, the CDR3 is TGCGCCAGCAGCTTGCGGGTGGCGGACACTGAAGCTTTCTTT. The encoded protein is CASSLRVADTEAFF.

Of note for this clonotype: One base away lies a much larger clone, so this may be a sequencing read error. The CDR3 nucleotides read TGCGCCAGCAGCTTGGCCATCGGGGATTCACCCCTCAACTTT. Amino acids: CASSLAIGDSPLNF. The J gene is TRBJ1-6, the V gene TRBV5-1, with D hard to call. Germline lookup yields CDR1 SGHRS and CDR2 YFSETQ. The CDR3 sequence is 14 residues long.

The chain joins TRBV5-5 to TRBJ1-1, with D tentatively TRBD1 (6 bases). Germline CDR1 and CDR2: SGHKS and YYEKEE (reference sequence). Trimming removed 6 bases at V and 1 base at J, with 13 bases between. This CDR3 comprises 14 residues. CDR3 loop: CASKRDTGNTEAFF. Written as DNA, the CDR3 is TGTGCCAGCAAACGGGACACTGGGAACACTGAAGCTTTCTTT.

The CDR3 here is CSYGFGSSYNEQFF. CDR3 DNA: TGCAGCTATGGGTTCGGGAGCTCCTACAATGAGCAGTTCTTC. The V and J genes are TRBV29-1 and TRBJ2-1, with D possibly matching TRBD2 (6 bases). V was cut by 8 bases and J by 0 bases, with 14 bases left in between. Germline CDR1 is SQVTM and CDR2 is ANQGSEA. The CDR3 length is 14 residues.